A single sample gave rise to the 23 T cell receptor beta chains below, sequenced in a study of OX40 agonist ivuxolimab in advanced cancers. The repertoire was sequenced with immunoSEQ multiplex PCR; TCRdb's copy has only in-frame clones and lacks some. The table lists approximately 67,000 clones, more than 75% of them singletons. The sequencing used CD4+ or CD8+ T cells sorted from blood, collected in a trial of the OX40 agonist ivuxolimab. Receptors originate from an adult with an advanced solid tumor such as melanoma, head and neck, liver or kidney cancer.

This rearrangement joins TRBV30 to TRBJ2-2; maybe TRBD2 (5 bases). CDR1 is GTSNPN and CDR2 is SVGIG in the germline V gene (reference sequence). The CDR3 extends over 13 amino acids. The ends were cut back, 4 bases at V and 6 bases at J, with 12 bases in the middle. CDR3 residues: CAWTRASPGELFF. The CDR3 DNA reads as TGTGCCTGGACTAGGGCTAGCCCCGGGGAGCTGTTTTTT.

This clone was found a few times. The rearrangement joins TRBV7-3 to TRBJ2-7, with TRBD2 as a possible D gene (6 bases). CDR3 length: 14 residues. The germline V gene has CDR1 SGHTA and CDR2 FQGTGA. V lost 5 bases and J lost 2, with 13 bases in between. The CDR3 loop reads CASSIRDSPYEQYF. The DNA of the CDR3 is TGTGCCAGCAGCATCCGGGACTCTCCCTACGAGCAGTACTTC.

The CDR3 DNA follows: TGTGCCAGCAGTTTGGGCCAGGGGAACTATGGCTACACCTTC. Its translation is CASSLGQGNYGYTF. This sequence joins TRBV28 and TRBJ1-2; maybe TRBD1 (6 bases). Germline V gene sequence: CDR1 MDHEN, CDR2 SYDVKM. Trimming took 3 bases from V and 2 from J, leaving 10 bases between them. The CDR3 extends over 14 amino acids.

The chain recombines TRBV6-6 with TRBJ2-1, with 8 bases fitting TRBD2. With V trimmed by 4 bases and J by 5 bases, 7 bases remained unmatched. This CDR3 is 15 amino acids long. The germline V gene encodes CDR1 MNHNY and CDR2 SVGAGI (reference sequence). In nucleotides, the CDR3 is TGTGCCAGCAGTTCCCCGGGACTAGGTAACAATGAGCAGTTCTTC. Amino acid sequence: CASSSPGLGNNEQFF.

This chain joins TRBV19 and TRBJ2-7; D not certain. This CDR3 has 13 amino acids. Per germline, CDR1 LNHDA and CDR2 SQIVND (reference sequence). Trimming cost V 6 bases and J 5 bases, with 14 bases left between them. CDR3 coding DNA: TGTGCCAGTAGCCCAGGCGGAATGGACGAGCAGTACGTC. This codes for CASSPGGMDEQYV.

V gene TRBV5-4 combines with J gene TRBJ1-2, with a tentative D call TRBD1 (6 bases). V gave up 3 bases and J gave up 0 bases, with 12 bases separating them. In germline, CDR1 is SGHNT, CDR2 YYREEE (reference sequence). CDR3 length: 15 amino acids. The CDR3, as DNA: TGTGCCAGCAGCTCCTACAGGGACACTAACTATGGCTACACCTTC. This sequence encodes CASSSYRDTNYGYTF.

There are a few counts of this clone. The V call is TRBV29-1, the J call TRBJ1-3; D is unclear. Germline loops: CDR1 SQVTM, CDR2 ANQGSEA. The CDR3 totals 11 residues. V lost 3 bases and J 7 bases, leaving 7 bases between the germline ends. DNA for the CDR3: TGCAGCGTTGAGTGGCGTAACACCATATATTTT. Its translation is CSVEWRNTIYF.

The CDR3 loop reads CASSSPPLLGYTF. The CDR3 DNA is TGTGCCAGCAGTTCTCCCCCCCTCCTTGGCTACACCTTC. The rearrangement joins TRBV6-5 to TRBJ1-2; no clear D gene. The CDR3 is 13 residues long. The V gene's germline CDR1 is MNHEY and CDR2 SVGAGI. V lost 4 bases and J 7 bases, leaving 13 bases between the germline ends.

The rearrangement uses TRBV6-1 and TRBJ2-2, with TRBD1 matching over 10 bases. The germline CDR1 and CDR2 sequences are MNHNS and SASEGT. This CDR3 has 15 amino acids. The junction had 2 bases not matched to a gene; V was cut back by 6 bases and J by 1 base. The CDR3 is CASRGQGWNTGELFF. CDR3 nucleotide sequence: TGTGCCAGCAGGGGACAGGGGTGGAACACCGGGGAGCTGTTTTTT.

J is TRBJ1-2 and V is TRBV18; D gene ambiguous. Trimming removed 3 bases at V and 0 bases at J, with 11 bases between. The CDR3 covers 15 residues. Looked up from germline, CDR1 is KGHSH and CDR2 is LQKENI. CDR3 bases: TGTGCCAGCTCACCTAATGGGGAGACTAACTATGGCTACACCTTC. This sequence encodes CASSPNGETNYGYTF.

The DNA for the CDR3 is TGTGCCAGCAGTGAATACTGGGGTATCCTACTATCCTCTGGGGCCAACGTCCTGACTTTC. Protein sequence: CASSEYWGILLSSGANVLTF. The chain joins TRBV2 to TRBJ2-6; D call uncertain. The V and J ends lost 2 bases and 0 bases respectively, with 20 bases between them. This CDR3 spans 20 amino acids. Germline CDR1 and CDR2: SNHLY and FYNNEI.

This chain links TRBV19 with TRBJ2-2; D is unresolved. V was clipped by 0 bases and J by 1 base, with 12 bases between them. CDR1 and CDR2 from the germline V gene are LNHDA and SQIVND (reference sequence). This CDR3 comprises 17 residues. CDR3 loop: CASSIDRLAENTGELFF. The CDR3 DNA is TGTGCCAGTAGTATAGATCGTCTCGCAGAGAACACCGGGGAGCTGTTTTTT.

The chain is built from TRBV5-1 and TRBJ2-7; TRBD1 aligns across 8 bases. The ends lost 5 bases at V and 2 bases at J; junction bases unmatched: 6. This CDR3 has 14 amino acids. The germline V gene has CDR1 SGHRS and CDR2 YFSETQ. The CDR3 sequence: CASRQGVLAYEQYF. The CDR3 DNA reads TGCGCCAGCAGACAGGGGGTCTTGGCCTACGAGCAGTACTTC. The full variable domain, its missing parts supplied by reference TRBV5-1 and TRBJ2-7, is KAGVTQTPRYLIKTRGQQVTLSCSPISGHRSVSWYQQTPGQGLQFLFEYFSETQRNKGNFPGRFSGRQFSNSRSEMNVSTLELGDSALYLCASRQGVLAYEQYFGPGTRLTVT.

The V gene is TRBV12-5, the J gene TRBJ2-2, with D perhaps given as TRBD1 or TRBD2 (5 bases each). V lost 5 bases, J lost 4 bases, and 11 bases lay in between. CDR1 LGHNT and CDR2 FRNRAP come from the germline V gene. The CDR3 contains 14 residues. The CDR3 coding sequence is TGTGCTAGTGGTGGGGCCCGGGGCACCGGGGAGCTGTTTTTT. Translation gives CASGGARGTGELFF. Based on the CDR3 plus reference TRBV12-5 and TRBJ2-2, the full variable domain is DARVTQTPRHKVTEMGQEVTMRCQPILGHNTVFWYRQTMMQGLELLAYFRNRAPLDDSGMPKDRFSAEMPDATLATLKIQPSEPRDSAVYFCASGGARGTGELFFGEGSRLTVL.

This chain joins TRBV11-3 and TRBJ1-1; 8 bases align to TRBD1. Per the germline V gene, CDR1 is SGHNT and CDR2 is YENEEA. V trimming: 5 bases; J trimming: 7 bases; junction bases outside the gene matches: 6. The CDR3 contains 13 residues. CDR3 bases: TGTGCCAGCAGCCCCGGACAGGGCGGTGAAGCTTTCTTT. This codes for CASSPGQGGEAFF. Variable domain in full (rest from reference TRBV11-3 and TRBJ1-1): EAGVVQSPRYKIIEKKQPVAFWCNPISGHNTLYWYLQNLGQGPELLIRYENEEAVDDSQLPKDRFSAERLKGVDSTLKIQPAELGDSAVYLCASSPGQGGEAFFGQGTRLTVV.

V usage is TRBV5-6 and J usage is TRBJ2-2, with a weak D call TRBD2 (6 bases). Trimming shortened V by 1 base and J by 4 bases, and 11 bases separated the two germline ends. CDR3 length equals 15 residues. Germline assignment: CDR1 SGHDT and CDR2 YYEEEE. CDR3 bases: TGTGCCAGCAGCTTGCCAGCGGAGGGCACCGGGGAGCTGTTTTTT. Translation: CASSLPAEGTGELFF.

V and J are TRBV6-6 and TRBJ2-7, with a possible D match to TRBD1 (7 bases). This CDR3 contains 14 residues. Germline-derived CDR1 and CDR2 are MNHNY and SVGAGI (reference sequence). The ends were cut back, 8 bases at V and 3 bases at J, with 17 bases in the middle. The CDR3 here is CASGGPGQNYEQYF. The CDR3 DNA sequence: TGTGCCAGCGGGGGGCCGGGACAGAACTACGAGCAGTACTTC.

The CDR3 DNA reads TGTGCCAGCTCACGGCGACTAGCGGGAGCAGGGACCGGGGAGCTGTTTTTT. As protein: CASSRRLAGAGTGELFF. This chain links TRBV18 with TRBJ2-2, with 12 bases matching TRBD2. Germline trimming cut 4 bases from V and 5 bases from J; bases unmatched to any gene: 8. CDR3 size: 17 residues. Germline values: CDR1 KGHSH, CDR2 LQKENI.

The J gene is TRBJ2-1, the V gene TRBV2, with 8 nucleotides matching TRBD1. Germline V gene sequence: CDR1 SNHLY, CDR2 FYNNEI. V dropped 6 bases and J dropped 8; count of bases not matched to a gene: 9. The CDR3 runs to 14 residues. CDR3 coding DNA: TGTGCCAGCAGGGACAGGGTTTTCACCTATGAGCAGTTCTTC. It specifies CASRDRVFTYEQFF.

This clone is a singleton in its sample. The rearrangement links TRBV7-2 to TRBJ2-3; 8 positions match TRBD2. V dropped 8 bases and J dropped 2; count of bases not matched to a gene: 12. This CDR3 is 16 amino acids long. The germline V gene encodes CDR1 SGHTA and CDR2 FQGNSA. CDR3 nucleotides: TGTGCCAGCGGGGGGGGCGCGGGAGGCCTCACAGATACGCAGTATTTT. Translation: CASGGGAGGLTDTQYF.

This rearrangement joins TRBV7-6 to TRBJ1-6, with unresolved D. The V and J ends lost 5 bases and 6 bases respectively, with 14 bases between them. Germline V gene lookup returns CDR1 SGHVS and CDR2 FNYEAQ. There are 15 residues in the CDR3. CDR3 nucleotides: TGTGCCAGCAGCCCCGGAGGACCGGTTAATTCACCCCTCCACTTT. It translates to CASSPGGPVNSPLHF.

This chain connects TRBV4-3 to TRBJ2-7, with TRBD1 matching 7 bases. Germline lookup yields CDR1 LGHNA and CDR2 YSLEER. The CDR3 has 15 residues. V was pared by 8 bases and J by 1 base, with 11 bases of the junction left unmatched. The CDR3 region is CASRPNRGYSYEQYF. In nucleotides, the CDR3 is TGCGCCAGCCGGCCGAACAGGGGCTATTCCTACGAGCAGTACTTC.

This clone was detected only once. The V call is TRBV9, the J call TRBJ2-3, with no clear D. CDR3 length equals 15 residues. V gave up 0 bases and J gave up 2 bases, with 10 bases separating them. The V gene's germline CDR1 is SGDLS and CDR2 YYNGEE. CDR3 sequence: CASSVDYGPTDTQYF. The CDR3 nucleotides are TGTGCCAGCAGCGTAGATTACGGTCCCACAGATACGCAGTATTTT.